This T cell receptor beta chain is drawn from a study of cytomegalovirus exposure and HLA in healthy donors. Whole-study context: A later analysis reported the 100 to 150 validation repertoires used the same platform as the 666 first-cohort repertoires. Notes on the study in general: The investigators catalogued 150 or so TCR beta chains as cytomegalovirus-associated. In vitro assays verified that a few CMV-associated chains recognized CMV antigens specifically.

Data came from immunoSEQ multiplex PCR; TCRdb stores just in-frame clones and leaves some out. The table shows roughly 180,000 clones, with around nine tenths occurring only once. As regards this clone: Its target is not known.

Germline CDR1 is MNHEY and CDR2 is SMNVEV (reference sequence). Deletions cut 8 bases from V and 4 bases from J, with 14 bases between. The CDR3 consists of 13 residues. The study drew the donors from its approximately 110-subject validation cohort, separate from the roughly 710-subject first cohort. The receptor was derived from a man under 40 in good health and CMV-seropositive. The chain couples TRBV27 to TRBJ1-1; unclear D gene. The specimen was PBMCs. CDR3 residues: CASSGVGSTEAFF. The DNA for the CDR3 is TGTGCCAGCTCTGGGGTGGGGAGCACTGAAGCTTTCTTT.